This entry features one T cell receptor beta chain sequence. What it binds is not known. At one end, the junction sequence differs from germline, possibly due to a read error. Alongside a J-beta primer mix, a sample-barcoded 5' primer served in a second PCR lasting about 7 to 12 cycles. Each cDNA molecule was tagged by a template-switch adaptor that had 12 random nucleotides. TCRdb fed the 5' RACE reads into MiXCR, producing one record per CDR3 protein. The data contain roughly 800,000 distinct CDR3 sequences, over 45% of them seen just once; the ten biggest clones take up 20% to 25%. For every donor, a draw yielded about 9.7 milliliters of peripheral blood. The data belong to a study of blood T cells in healthy people across ages. Study observations and caveats: Older age went with lower TCR beta diversity per million T cells, in a roughly linear way.

The receptor comes from a man aged 25-45 years in good health. Material: blood.

The DNA for the CDR3 is TGTACCAGCAGTTACTCGACGGCGGAGACCCAGTACTTC. This translates into CTSSYSTAETQYF. V gene TRBV6-5 combines with J gene TRBJ2-7; D not certain. The J call may be incorrect, as the DNA end agrees better with TRBJ2-5. The CDR3 runs to 13 residues. Germline loops: CDR1 MNHEY, CDR2 SVGAGI.